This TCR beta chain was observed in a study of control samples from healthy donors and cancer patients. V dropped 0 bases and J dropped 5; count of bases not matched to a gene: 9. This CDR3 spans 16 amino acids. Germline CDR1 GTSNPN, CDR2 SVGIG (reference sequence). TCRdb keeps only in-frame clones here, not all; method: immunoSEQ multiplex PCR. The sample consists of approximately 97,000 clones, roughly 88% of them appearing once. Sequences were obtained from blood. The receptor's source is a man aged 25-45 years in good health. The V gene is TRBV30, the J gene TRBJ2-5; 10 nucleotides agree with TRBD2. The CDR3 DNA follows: TGTGCCTGGAGTGTATCTACTAGCGGGATCCAGGAGACCCAGTACTTC. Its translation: CAWSVSTSGIQETQYF.